The 23 T cell receptor beta chains below were found in one sample sequenced in a study of T cells of healthy individuals. Each CDR3 protein gets one entry after TCRdb re-called the 5' RACE reads with MiXCR. The repertoire holds tens of thousands of distinct CDR3 sequences, with roughly 14% as singletons. These receptors all stem from a human donor in good health.

This chain links TRBV23-1 with TRBJ2-7; 7 positions match TRBD1. TRBV23-1 is designated an ORF whose function remains uncertain. The CDR3 is 18 residues long. Trimming removed 4 bases from V and 0 bases from J; junction bases left unmatched: 15. DNA of the CDR3: TGCGCCAGCAGTCCGAGCCTTCACCGACAGGGTCACTCCTACGAGCAGTACTTC. Its protein is CASSPSLHRQGHSYEQYF.

A few counts support this clonotype. The chain has TRBV10-3 and TRBJ1-1; D perhaps matches TRBD1 (5 bases). V was shortened by 2 bases and J by 1 base, with 8 bases between the two germline ends. This CDR3 is built from 14 residues. The germline V gene has CDR1 ENHRY and CDR2 SYGVKD. In DNA form, the CDR3 reads TGTGCCATCAGTGAGCTTACAGGGAACACTGAAGCTTTCTTT. The encoded protein is CAISELTGNTEAFF.

This chain links TRBV20-1 with TRBJ1-5; tentative D call: TRBD1 (6 bases). Germline V gene lookup returns CDR1 DFQATT and CDR2 SNEGSKA (reference sequence). This CDR3 has 16 amino acids. V was shortened by 0 bases and J by 4 bases, with 16 bases between the two germline ends. CDR3 protein: CSARDGWGAGNQPQHF. DNA for the CDR3: TGCAGTGCTAGAGATGGGTGGGGGGCCGGTAATCAGCCCCAGCATTTT.

This clonotype has a count of ten or more. The chain combines TRBV6-2 or TRBV6-3 with TRBJ1-5; weak D call: TRBD1 (6 bases). V lost 4 bases, J lost 3 bases, and 16 bases lay in between. CDR1 and CDR2 from the germline V gene are MNHEY and SVGEGT. The CDR3 is made up of 16 amino acids. The CDR3 loop reads CASSSAGRGPNQPQHF. The CDR3 DNA follows: TGTGCCAGCAGTTCCGCGGGTCGGGGGCCCAATCAGCCCCAGCATTTT.

This clonotype was seen ten or more times. The V gene is TRBV2, the J gene TRBJ1-6; TRBD1 might be the D (5 bases). Germline values: CDR1 SNHLY, CDR2 FYNNEI. CDR3 length equals 14 residues. V was cut by 6 bases and J by 10 bases, with 16 bases left in between. CDR3: CASSGQGIGSPLHF. The CDR3 DNA is TGTGCCAGCAGCGGGCAGGGTATCGGCTCACCCCTCCACTTT.

This clonotype was recorded at least ten times. The chain has TRBV4-3 and TRBJ1-2; D unresolved. CDR1 and CDR2 (germline): LGHNA, YSLEER. Trimming shortened V by 0 bases and J by 3 bases, and 11 bases separated the two germline ends. CDR3 length: 15 amino acids. The CDR3 region is CASSQDYGRDYGYTF. The CDR3 bases are TGCGCCAGCAGCCAAGATTATGGCCGCGACTATGGCTACACCTTC.

This clonotype was seen many times. The V gene is TRBV4-2, the J gene TRBJ2-2; D may correspond to TRBD1 or TRBD2 (7 bases each). CDR1 LGHNA and CDR2 YNFKEQ come from the germline V gene. The CDR3 has 16 amino acids. Trimming pared 0 bases from V and 4 bases from J, leaving 12 bases between. The CDR3: CASSQDDREGTGELFF. The CDR3, as DNA: TGTGCCAGCAGCCAAGATGACAGGGAGGGCACCGGGGAGCTGTTTTTT.

There are many counts of this clonotype. The chain is built from TRBV29-1 and TRBJ2-7; D remains unclear. Trimming shortened V by 7 bases and J by 2 bases, and 12 bases separated the two germline ends. The CDR3 runs 12 residues. Germline V lookup: CDR1 SQVTM, CDR2 ANQGSEA. CDR3 nucleotides: TGCAGCGCGTTGTCCCGGACCTACGAGCAGTACTTC. This sequence encodes CSALSRTYEQYF.

This clonotype came up a few times. The rearrangement uses TRBV7-9 and TRBJ2-7; no definite D call. In germline, CDR1 is SEHNR, CDR2 FQNEAQ (reference sequence). The CDR3 is made up of 13 amino acids. Trimming took 1 base from V and 6 from J, leaving 10 bases between them. The CDR3 DNA sequence: TGTGCCAGCAGCTTAGATGGACGGTTCGAGCAGTACTTC. Amino acids: CASSLDGRFEQYF.

The chain combines TRBV24-1 with TRBJ2-1, with 7 bases that match TRBD1. The germline V gene has CDR1 KGHDR and CDR2 SFDVKD. The V gene end was trimmed by 5 bases and the J gene end by 3 bases; junction bases not matched to a gene: 6. The CDR3 is 15 amino acids. The CDR3 coding sequence is TGTGCCACCAGTGTAATACGGGACAGCTACAATGAGCAGTTCTTC. This translates into CATSVIRDSYNEQFF.

At least ten counts were recorded for this clonotype. This CDR3 reads CSAREGTSGTDTQYF. In nucleotides, the CDR3 is TGCAGTGCTAGAGAGGGGACTAGCGGAACAGATACGCAGTATTTT. V and J are TRBV20-1 and TRBJ2-3, with 11 bases that match TRBD2. The J segment lost 3 bases and the V segment lost 0 bases, leaving 2 bases of the junction unmatched. The CDR3 runs to 15 residues. The germline V gene encodes CDR1 DFQATT and CDR2 SNEGSKA (reference sequence).

This clonotype was observed many times. The chain carries TRBV6-6 and TRBJ2-1; a possible D gene is TRBD1 (5 bases). Trimming took 6 bases from V and 6 from J, leaving 15 bases between them. CDR1 and CDR2 from the germline V gene are MNHNY and SVGAGI (reference sequence). The CDR3 has 14 amino acids. CDR3 in amino acids: CASRHDRSSNEQFF. For the CDR3, the DNA is TGTGCCAGCAGGCACGACAGATCCAGCAATGAGCAGTTCTTC.

This clonotype occurred a few times. The rearrangement uses TRBV5-8 and TRBJ1-1, with a tentative D call TRBD1 (5 bases). The CDR3 has 14 amino acids. Per the germline V gene, CDR1 is SGHTS and CDR2 is YDEGEE. V was clipped by 4 bases and J by 1 base, with 11 bases between them. CDR3 residues: CASSRGGSNTEAFF. CDR3 nucleotide sequence: TGTGCCAGCAGCCGCGGGGGGTCGAACACTGAAGCTTTCTTT.

This clonotype was counted only a few times. The gene calls are TRBV4-3 and TRBJ2-3, with 12 positions matching TRBD2. The V gene end was trimmed by 1 base and the J gene end by 10 bases; junction bases not matched to a gene: 15. The V gene's germline CDR1 is LGHNA and CDR2 YSLEER. The CDR3 loop spans 18 amino acids. CDR3 DNA: TGCGCCAGCAGCCAAGGTCGGCCGGGACTAGCGGGTACATACCCGCAGTATTTT. Its translation: CASSQGRPGLAGTYPQYF.

This clonotype has ten or more counts. This chain uses TRBV24-1 with TRBJ1-4; possible D gene TRBD1, 5 bases. V was trimmed by 4 bases and J by 7 bases, leaving 6 bases between them. The CDR3 consists of 12 residues. CDR1 and CDR2 from the germline V gene are KGHDR and SFDVKD. The CDR3 reads CATSEGTEKLFF. In nucleotides, the CDR3 is TGTGCCACCAGTGAGGGGACTGAAAAACTGTTTTTT.

This clonotype was seen ten or more times. The J gene is TRBJ2-7, the V gene TRBV10-3, with D tentatively TRBD2 (6 bases). This CDR3 is built from 13 residues. Germline V lookup: CDR1 ENHRY, CDR2 SYGVKD. Trimming took 7 bases from V and 6 from J, leaving 16 bases between them. The chain's CDR3 is CAINRGKTSEQYF. The CDR3 bases are TGTGCCATCAACCGCGGGAAGACGTCCGAGCAGTACTTC.

The J gene is TRBJ2-7, the V gene TRBV11-3, with 9 bases fitting TRBD1. There are 16 residues in the CDR3. J was trimmed by 4 bases and V by 0 bases; bases with no gene match: 7. Germline CDR1 and CDR2: SGHNT and YENEEA. Written as DNA, the CDR3 is TGTGCCAGCAGCTTAGAAACGGGACAGGGCAATTACGAGCAGTACTTC. Translating gives CASSLETGQGNYEQYF.

This clonotype was found many times. The rearrangement links TRBV29-1 to TRBJ2-1, with 7 bases aligning to TRBD1. The V segment lost 8 bases and the J segment 10 bases; nucleotides outside the gene matches: 14. The CDR3 runs to 13 residues. Germline loops: CDR1 SQVTM, CDR2 ANQGSEA. For the CDR3, the DNA is TGCAGCACCAGACAGGGAATTGGAAGGGAGCAGTTCTTC. Translation gives CSTRQGIGREQFF.

The chain joins TRBV2 to TRBJ2-2, with D possibly called TRBD1 or TRBD2 (5 bases each). V dropped 6 bases and J dropped 4 bases, with 9 bases sitting between them. This CDR3 comprises 13 residues. The germline V gene encodes CDR1 SNHLY and CDR2 FYNNEI. The CDR3 loop is CASRGVGTGELFF. In DNA form, the CDR3 reads TGTGCCAGCAGGGGGGTCGGCACCGGGGAGCTGTTTTTT.

This clonotype has ten or more counts. The gene calls are TRBV20-1 and TRBJ2-7; perhaps TRBD2 as D (6 bases). CDR3 length equals 13 residues. Germline V lookup: CDR1 DFQATT, CDR2 SNEGSKA (reference sequence). With 3 bases removed from V and 5 bases from J, the gap between germline ends came to 14 bases. The CDR3 DNA sequence: TGCAGTGCTAGGACGGGGGTCGTCAACGAGCAGTACTTC. Translation: CSARTGVVNEQYF.

As to this clonotype: Its ends do not fully match the called genes, so a read error is possible. The chain uses TRBV7-2 and TRBJ2-1; D possibly corresponds to TRBD2 (5 bases). CDR3 length: 11 residues. Germline-derived CDR1 and CDR2 are SGHTA and FQGNSA. The CDR3: CASSLAFEQFF. Written as DNA, the CDR3 is TGTGCCAGCAGCCTAGCCTTTGAGCAGTTCTTC.

This clonotype has a count of ten or more. The CDR3 spells CASQGASYEQYF. In DNA, the CDR3 is TGCGCCAGTCAAGGGGCCTCCTACGAGCAGTACTTC. The chain employs TRBV5-1 and TRBJ2-7, with D possibly TRBD1 on 5 matching bases. Germline V CDR1 and CDR2: SGHRS, YFSETQ. V lost 8 bases and J 0 bases, leaving 9 bases between the germline ends. The CDR3 runs 12 residues.

This clonotype was picked up a small number of times. The chain uses TRBV20-1 and TRBJ2-1; D is possibly TRBD1 (6 bases). The CDR3 has 16 residues. V lost 4 bases and J lost 4, with 20 bases in between. Germline V gene data show CDR1 as DFQATT and CDR2 as SNEGSKA (reference sequence). The CDR3 DNA follows: TGCAGTGCTATACCCGGGACAACACCCCCATACAATGAGCAGTTCTTC. Encoded protein: CSAIPGTTPPYNEQFF.